Each of the 9 T cell receptor beta chains below was sequenced from the same sample in a study of T cell repertoires in cytomegalovirus infection. TCRdb passed the reads through MiXCR, listing each CDR3 protein once. This table holds around 310,000 distinct CDR3 sequences, 25% to 35% found once. Antigens of these TCRs are unknown. The sample here was cultured PBMCs, taken from culture after CMV antigen stimulation. The receptor source for this set is a human donor in good health (CMV status not recorded). Some clones in this sample may be carry-over from other donors' samples.

This clonotype occurred a few times. In DNA, the CDR3 is TGCGCCAGCAGCTTGCAACAGGGGTGGTACGAGCAGTACTTC. This gives the protein CASSLQQGWYEQYF. This chain joins TRBV5-1 and TRBJ2-7, with 7 bases that match TRBD1. V shed 1 base, J shed 4 bases, and the junction held 5 bases outside the gene matches. From germline, CDR1 is SGHRS and CDR2 YFSETQ. This CDR3 has 14 amino acids.

This chain joins TRBV7-3 and TRBJ2-2, with 11 bases fitting TRBD2. This CDR3 contains 17 residues. CDR1 SGHTA and CDR2 FQGTGA come from the germline V gene. V dropped 5 bases and J dropped 6; count of bases not matched to a gene: 11. The CDR3 DNA reads as TGTGCCAGCAGCCCAACTAGCGGGGGAATTAAGTCCGGGGAGCTGTTTTTT. Its translation is CASSPTSGGIKSGELFF. Based on the CDR3 plus reference TRBV7-3 and TRBJ2-2, the full variable domain is GAGVSQTPSNKVTEKGKYVELRCDPISGHTALYWYRQSLGQGPEFLIYFQGTGAADDSGLPNDRFFAVRPEGSVSTLKIQRTERGDSAVYLCASSPTSGGIKSGELFFGEGSRLTVL.

The rearrangement links TRBV19 to TRBJ2-1; D might be TRBD2 (5 bases). Germline lookup yields CDR1 LNHDA and CDR2 SQIVND (reference sequence). Trimming pared 3 bases from V and 7 bases from J, leaving 13 bases between. The CDR3 is 14 residues long. The chain's CDR3 is CASSMWELENEQFF. CDR3 nucleotides: TGTGCCAGTAGTATGTGGGAGCTGGAAAATGAGCAGTTCTTC.

This chain links TRBV18 with TRBJ1-1; D gene ambiguous. The CDR3 runs 12 residues. V lost 4 bases and J lost 1, with 4 bases in between. CDR1 and CDR2 from the germline V gene are KGHSH and LQKENI. The CDR3 DNA is TGTGCCAGCTCACGCCAGAACACTGAAGCTTTCTTT. Its protein is CASSRQNTEAFF.

The chain joins TRBV6-1 to TRBJ2-5; D unclear. From germline, CDR1 is MNHNS and CDR2 SASEGT. The germline V and J ends were trimmed by 4 bases and 5 bases, with 11 bases remaining between them. This CDR3 comprises 13 residues. The CDR3 DNA reads TGTGCCAGCAGTGGTATCTCTCAGGAGACCCAGTACTTC. Encoded protein: CASSGISQETQYF.

The rearrangement joins TRBV7-8 to TRBJ2-2; no clear D gene. Trimming stripped 7 bases from V and 6 bases from J, with 9 bases between. CDR1 and CDR2 (germline): SGHVS, FQNEAQ. The CDR3 totals 12 residues. Here the CDR3 reads CASILTPGELFF. DNA for the CDR3: TGTGCCAGCATCCTGACCCCCGGGGAGCTGTTTTTT.

V usage is TRBV25-1 and J usage is TRBJ1-4, with TRBD1 matching 9 bases. The CDR3 is made up of 14 amino acids. J lost 11 bases, V lost 2 bases, and 6 bases had no gene match. Germline V gene lookup returns CDR1 MGHDK and CDR2 SYGVNS. The CDR3 is CASSETGGYRKLFF. CDR3 bases: TGTGCCAGCAGTGAAACAGGGGGCTATCGGAAACTGTTTTTT.

This clonotype was counted between two and nine times. CDR3 DNA sequence: TGCAGCGTGGGGGGTCCAGGGGGCTCTGGCTACACCTTC. This sequence encodes CSVGGPGGSGYTF. The rearrangement uses TRBV29-1 and TRBJ1-2; 8 bases are shared with TRBD1. Germline lookup yields CDR1 SQVTM and CDR2 ANQGSEA. The V gene end was trimmed by 6 bases and the J gene end by 7 bases; junction bases not matched to a gene: 10. The CDR3 is 13 amino acids. Looking up the rest from reference TRBV29-1 and TRBJ1-2 gives the full variable domain: SAVISQKPSRDICQRGTSLTIQCQVDSQVTMMFWYRQQPGQSLTLIATANQGSEATYESGFVIDKFPISRPNLTFSTLTVSNMSPEDSSIYLCSVGGPGGSGYTFGSGTRLTVV.

The V call is TRBV12-3 or TRBV12-4, the J call TRBJ1-2; D remains ambiguous. V gave up 6 bases and J gave up 8 bases, with 10 bases separating them. This CDR3 has 11 amino acids. In DNA, the CDR3 is TGTGCCAGCAGCTTTCGGGCCGGCTACACCTTC. It encodes CASSFRAGYTF.